This entry lists 25 T cell receptor beta chains sequenced from one sample in a study of CD8 T cells in Susac syndrome (dated by TCRdb to the late 2010s). Library construction relied on the immunoSEQ multiplex PCR assay. RNA was extracted with the RNeasy kit and about 0.5 to 1 ug was reverse transcribed using random hexamers. TCRdb ran its own pipeline on the public reads, namely fastp trimming at Q25 and MiXCR clone calling, and kept in-frame beta chains. Rows are combined by CDR3 protein, so each entry shows the most common genes and DNA. This sample lists some 100,000 distinct CDR3 sequences; about nine tenths were detected once. Approximately 0.12% of the sample rests with the top ten. Material: CD8+ T cells from PBMCs. These receptors originate from a human donor in good health.

The chain combines TRBV28 with TRBJ2-1; D ambiguous. With 4 bases removed from V and 2 bases from J, the gap between germline ends came to 12 bases. The germline V gene has CDR1 MDHEN and CDR2 SYDVKM. CDR3 length equals 15 residues. CDR3 protein: CASSSSSKPYNEQFF. The CDR3 DNA reads TGTGCCAGCAGTTCCTCTAGTAAACCCTACAATGAGCAGTTCTTC. Full variable domain (remainder filled in from reference TRBV28 and TRBJ2-1): DVKVTQSSRYLVKRTGEKVFLECVQDMDHENMFWYRQDPGLGLRLIYFSYDVKMKEKGDIPEGYSVSREKKERFSLILESASTNQTSMYLCASSSSSKPYNEQFFGPGTRLTVL.

This sequence joins TRBV27 and TRBJ2-2; no clear D gene. V dropped 6 bases and J dropped 1 base, with 12 bases sitting between them. This CDR3 region has 15 residues. Germline V gene sequence: CDR1 MNHEY, CDR2 SMNVEV (reference sequence). The CDR3 sequence is CASRGRGMNTGELFF. The CDR3 DNA sequence: TGTGCCAGCAGAGGGCGAGGTATGAACACCGGGGAGCTGTTTTTT.

This chain uses TRBV11-2 with TRBJ2-3; no clear D. V was trimmed by 5 bases and J by 2 bases, leaving 11 bases between them. Germline V gene data show CDR1 as SGHAT and CDR2 as FQNNGV. The CDR3 covers 14 residues. CDR3 protein: CASSPPRLTDTQYF. The DNA of the CDR3 is TGTGCCAGCAGCCCCCCCCGACTCACAGATACGCAGTATTTT.

This clonotype was found once. The chain couples TRBV4-3 to TRBJ2-6; no reliable D call. V was pared by 1 base and J by 0 bases, with 16 bases between. From germline, CDR1 is LGHNA and CDR2 YSLEER. CDR3 length equals 19 residues. This chain's CDR3 is CASSQAGPTPFSGANVLTF. CDR3 coding DNA: TGCGCCAGCAGCCAAGCGGGTCCCACTCCGTTCTCTGGGGCCAACGTCCTGACTTTC.

This chain uses TRBV12-3 or TRBV12-4 with TRBJ1-1; tentative D call: TRBD1 (5 bases). CDR3 length equals 16 residues. Trimming shortened V by 2 bases and J by 5 bases, and 18 bases separated the two germline ends. DNA for the CDR3: TGTGCCAGCAGTTTAATAGCTAGCGTTGGGGGGACTGAAGCTTTCTTT. Protein sequence: CASSLIASVGGTEAFF.

This rearrangement joins TRBV7-9 to TRBJ1-1; TRBD1 matches 10 bases. The CDR3 extends over 18 amino acids. The germline CDR1 and CDR2 sequences are SEHNR and FQNEAQ (reference sequence). V lost 5 bases, J lost 4 bases, and 16 bases stayed unmatched. In nucleotides, the CDR3 is TGTGCCAGCAGCGACAGGGGGCGAGCCGGATTTAAGTTCACTGAAGCTTTCTTT. Its protein product is CASSDRGRAGFKFTEAFF.

This clonotype turned up a few times. This chain links TRBV5-1 with TRBJ2-1, with D unresolved. Germline V lookup: CDR1 SGHRS, CDR2 YFSETQ. CDR3 size: 14 residues. Trimming cost V 0 bases and J 5 bases, with 9 bases left between them. DNA for the CDR3: TGCGCCAGCAGCTTGGTTATACTCAACAATGAGCAGTTCTTC. This sequence encodes CASSLVILNNEQFF.

The chain links TRBV29-1 to TRBJ2-2, with 12 bases that match TRBD2. The CDR3 covers 16 residues. Unmatched junction bases numbered 9, after V lost 4 bases and J lost 6 bases. From germline, CDR1 is SQVTM and CDR2 ANQGSEA. For the CDR3, the DNA is TGCAGCGTTGTGACTAGCGGGGGTCGGAATGCCGGGGAGCTGTTTTTT. It translates to CSVVTSGGRNAGELFF.

The genes are TRBV7-2 and TRBJ1-6, with 7 bases lining up with TRBD1. V dropped 1 base and J dropped 9; count of bases not matched to a gene: 6. Per germline, CDR1 SGHTA and CDR2 FQGNSA. The CDR3 contains 15 residues. CDR3 sequence reads: CASSLDATGASPLHF. In DNA form, the CDR3 reads TGTGCCAGCAGCTTAGACGCTACAGGGGCTTCACCCCTCCACTTT.

The chain recombines TRBV15 with TRBJ2-7, with D maybe TRBD1 (6 bases). Trimming left V 5 bases short and J 3 bases short, with 14 bases between. The germline CDR1 and CDR2 sequences are LNHNV and YYDKDF (reference sequence). There are 14 residues in the CDR3. This chain's CDR3 is CATSRETGFYEQYF. The CDR3 coding sequence is TGTGCCACCAGCCGCGAAACAGGGTTCTACGAGCAGTACTTC. Supplemented by reference TRBV15 and TRBJ2-7, the full variable domain reads DAMVIQNPRYQVTQFGKPVTLSCSQTLNHNVMYWYQQKSSQAPKLLFHYYDKDFNNEADTPDNFQSRRPNTSFCFLDIRSPGLGDTAMYLCATSRETGFYEQYFGPGTRLTVT.

The V call is TRBV7-2, the J call TRBJ2-7; no definite D call. The ends were cut back, 3 bases at V and 0 bases at J, with 6 bases in the middle. The CDR3 loop spans 13 amino acids. The germline CDR1 and CDR2 sequences are SGHTA and FQGNSA. This chain's CDR3 is CASSFDPSYEQYF. The DNA for the CDR3 is TGTGCCAGCAGCTTCGACCCCTCCTACGAGCAGTACTTC.

The chain is built from TRBV4-3 and TRBJ2-7; 8 positions match TRBD1. Trimming removed 2 bases from V and 6 bases from J; junction bases left unmatched: 15. The CDR3 length is 17 residues. Germline lookup yields CDR1 LGHNA and CDR2 YSLEER. DNA for the CDR3: TGCGCCAGCAGCCAAATGTTCTCTCTGGGACAGGTAGGCGAGCAGTACTTC. It yields the protein CASSQMFSLGQVGEQYF.

V gene TRBV19 combines with J gene TRBJ1-5; tentatively, D is TRBD1 (5 bases). V was trimmed by 7 bases and J by 3 bases, leaving 19 bases between them. The germline gives CDR1 LNHDA, CDR2 SQIVND (reference sequence). This CDR3 is 16 amino acids long. CDR3 nucleotide sequence: TGTGCCAGTAAGGTTAGTCCCCGACAGCTCAATCAGCCCCAGCATTTT. Translated: CASKVSPRQLNQPQHF.

The genes are TRBV7-9 and TRBJ1-6, with 8 nucleotides matching TRBD1. CDR3 length: 15 residues. J gave up 7 bases and V 2 bases, and 4 bases lay outside the gene matches. Per the germline V gene, CDR1 is SEHNR and CDR2 is FQNEAQ (reference sequence). The CDR3 loop is CASSLTDRVNSPLHF. CDR3 DNA sequence: TGTGCCAGCAGCTTAACGGACAGGGTAAATTCACCCCTCCACTTT.

The V call is TRBV29-1, the J call TRBJ1-1, with D perhaps matching TRBD1 (5 bases). CDR1 is SQVTM and CDR2 is ANQGSEA in the germline V gene. The CDR3 sequence is 15 residues long. Trimming pared 3 bases from V and 1 base from J, leaving 15 bases between. This CDR3 is CSVDPWLGGNTEAFF. The CDR3 region has the DNA TGCAGCGTTGACCCCTGGTTGGGGGGGAACACTGAAGCTTTCTTT. Full variable domain (remainder filled in from reference TRBV29-1 and TRBJ1-1): SAVISQKPSRDICQRGTSLTIQCQVDSQVTMMFWYRQQPGQSLTLIATANQGSEATYESGFVIDKFPISRPNLTFSTLTVSNMSPEDSSIYLCSVDPWLGGNTEAFFGQGTRLTVV.

The chain has TRBV11-2 and TRBJ2-2; TRBD2 matches at 14 bases. Germline-derived CDR1 and CDR2 are SGHAT and FQNNGV. V was pared by 5 bases and J by 7 bases, with 12 bases of the junction left unmatched. CDR3 length equals 18 residues. In DNA form, the CDR3 reads TGTGCCAGCAGCCGTGGGACTAGCGGGAGAAGGGTGGGCGGGGAGCTGTTTTTT. Amino acid sequence: CASSRGTSGRRVGGELFF.

V gene TRBV15 combines with J gene TRBJ2-5; tentatively, D is TRBD1 (5 bases). The V gene's germline CDR1 is LNHNV and CDR2 YYDKDF (reference sequence). The CDR3 loop spans 11 amino acids. Trimming left V 2 bases short and J 7 bases short, with 5 bases between. In DNA, the CDR3 is TGTGCCACCAGCAGAACAGGGACCCAGTACTTC. It translates to CATSRTGTQYF.

The chain has TRBV11-1 and TRBJ2-3; the match to TRBD2 covers 16 bases. CDR3 size: 23 residues. V lost 11 bases and J lost 2; bases outside the gene matches: 28. Germline loops: CDR1 SGHAT, CDR2 FQDESV (reference sequence). The CDR3 DNA follows: TGTGCCGACCAGCGGGTCGTGGTGCCGACAGAGGGACTAGCGGGGGGGTTCACAGATACGCAGTATTTT. Its protein is CADQRVVVPTEGLAGGFTDTQYF. Supplemented by reference TRBV11-1 and TRBJ2-3, the full variable domain reads EAEVAQSPRYKITEKSQAVAFWCDPISGHATLYWYRQILGQGPELLVQFQDESVVDDSQLPKDRFSAERLKGVDSTLKIQPAELGDSAMYLCADQRVVVPTEGLAGGFTDTQYFGPGTRLTVL.

CDR3 protein: CASSEEVNTEAFF. The DNA for the CDR3 is TGTGCCAGCAGTGAAGAAGTGAACACTGAAGCTTTCTTT. The chain combines TRBV2 with TRBJ1-1; no clear D gene. The germline V gene encodes CDR1 SNHLY and CDR2 FYNNEI. CDR3 length equals 13 residues. The ends were cut back, 1 base at V and 0 bases at J, with 3 bases in the middle. The whole variable domain, filled in from reference TRBV2 and TRBJ1-1, reads EPEVTQTPSHQVTQMGQEVILRCVPISNHLYFYWYRQILGQKVEFLVSFYNNEISEKSEIFDDQFSVERPDGSNFTLKIRSTKLEDSAMYFCASSEEVNTEAFFGQGTRLTVV.

In nucleotides, the CDR3 is TGTGCCAGCAGCGTAGCGGCGATAGCGGCGGATACGCAGTATTTT. Translated, it gives CASSVAAIAADTQYF. The rearrangement joins TRBV9 to TRBJ2-3, with a possible D match to TRBD2 (6 bases). V lost 0 bases and J 6 bases, leaving 14 bases between the germline ends. CDR1 and CDR2 from the germline V gene are SGDLS and YYNGEE. This CDR3 contains 15 residues.

The chain recombines TRBV5-1 with TRBJ2-1; possibly TRBD1 or TRBD2 for D (5 bases each). The V gene's germline CDR1 is SGHRS and CDR2 YFSETQ. The CDR3 spans 13 residues. Trimming pared 2 bases from V and 5 bases from J, leaving 8 bases between. In DNA form, the CDR3 reads TGCGCCAGCAGCTTAGGGACGGACAATGAGCAGTTCTTC. This sequence encodes CASSLGTDNEQFF. The variable domain in full, completed from reference TRBV5-1 and TRBJ2-1, reads KAGVTQTPRYLIKTRGQQVTLSCSPISGHRSVSWYQQTPGQGLQFLFEYFSETQRNKGNFPGRFSGRQFSNSRSEMNVSTLELGDSALYLCASSLGTDNEQFFGPGTRLTVL.

The J gene is TRBJ2-3, the V gene TRBV2; D remains ambiguous. The CDR3 runs to 14 residues. Trimming left V 2 bases short and J 0 bases short, with 6 bases between. Per germline, CDR1 SNHLY and CDR2 FYNNEI. The CDR3 DNA is TGTGCCAGCAGTGAAAAAGGGAGCACAGATACGCAGTATTTT. Translation: CASSEKGSTDTQYF.

The rearrangement joins TRBV14 to TRBJ2-7; D may be TRBD2 (6 bases). Germline values: CDR1 SGHDN, CDR2 FVKESK. Trimming removed 1 base from V and 4 bases from J, with 20 bases in between. There are 17 residues in the CDR3. The CDR3 spells CASSQAQTRGWSYEQYF. Here the CDR3 DNA reads TGTGCCAGCAGCCAAGCCCAAACGCGGGGATGGTCTTACGAGCAGTACTTC.

This chain uses TRBV11-2 with TRBJ1-1; 7 positions agree with TRBD1. CDR1 is SGHAT and CDR2 is FQNNGV in the germline V gene. The CDR3 covers 12 residues. Trimming removed 1 base from V and 11 bases from J; junction bases left unmatched: 4. CDR3 loop: CASSLAGGLAFF. CDR3 DNA: TGTGCCAGCAGCTTAGCAGGGGGGCTTGCTTTCTTT.

This chain links TRBV12-3 or TRBV12-4 with TRBJ2-2, with 8 nucleotides matching TRBD2. Trimming cost V 4 bases and J 7 bases; bases outside gene matches: 5. There are 14 residues in the CDR3. In DNA form, the CDR3 reads TGTGCCAGCAGTTACAGCGGGAGTGGCGGGGAGCTGTTTTTT. Protein product: CASSYSGSGGELFF.